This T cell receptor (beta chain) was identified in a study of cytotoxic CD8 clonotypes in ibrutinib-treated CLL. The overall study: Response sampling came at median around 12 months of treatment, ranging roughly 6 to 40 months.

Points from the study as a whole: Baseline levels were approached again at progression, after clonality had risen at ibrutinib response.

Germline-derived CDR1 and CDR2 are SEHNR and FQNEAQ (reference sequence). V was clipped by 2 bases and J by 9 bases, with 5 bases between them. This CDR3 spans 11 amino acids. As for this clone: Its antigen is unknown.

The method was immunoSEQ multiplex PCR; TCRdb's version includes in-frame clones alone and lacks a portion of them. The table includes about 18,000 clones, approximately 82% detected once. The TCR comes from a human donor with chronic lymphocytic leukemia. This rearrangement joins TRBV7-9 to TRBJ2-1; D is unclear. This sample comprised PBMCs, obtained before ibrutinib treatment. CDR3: CASSLSSEQFF. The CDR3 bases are TGTGCCAGCAGCTTAAGCTCTGAGCAGTTCTTC.